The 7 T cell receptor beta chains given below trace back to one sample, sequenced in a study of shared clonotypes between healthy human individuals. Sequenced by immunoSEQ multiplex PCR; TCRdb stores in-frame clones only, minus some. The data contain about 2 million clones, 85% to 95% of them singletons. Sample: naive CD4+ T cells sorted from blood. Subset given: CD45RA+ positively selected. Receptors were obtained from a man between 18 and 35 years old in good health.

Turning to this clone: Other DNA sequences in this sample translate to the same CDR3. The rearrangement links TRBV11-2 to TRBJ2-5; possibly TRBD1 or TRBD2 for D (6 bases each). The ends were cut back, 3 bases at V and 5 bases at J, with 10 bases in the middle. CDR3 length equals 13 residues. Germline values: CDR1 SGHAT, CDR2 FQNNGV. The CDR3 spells CASSLGGRETQYF. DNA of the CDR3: TGTGCCAGCAGCTTGGGGGGCCGGGAGACCCAGTACTTC.

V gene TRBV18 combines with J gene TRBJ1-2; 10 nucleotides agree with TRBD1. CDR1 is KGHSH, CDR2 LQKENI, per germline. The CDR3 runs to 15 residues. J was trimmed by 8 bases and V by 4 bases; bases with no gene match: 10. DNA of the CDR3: TGTGCCAGCTCACAATATACCGGGACAGGGGACGGCTACACCTTC. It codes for CASSQYTGTGDGYTF.

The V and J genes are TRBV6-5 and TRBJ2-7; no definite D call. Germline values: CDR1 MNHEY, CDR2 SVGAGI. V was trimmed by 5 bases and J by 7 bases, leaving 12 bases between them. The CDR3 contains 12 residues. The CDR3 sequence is CASSRRQEEQYF. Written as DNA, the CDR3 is TGTGCCAGCAGTCGGCGACAAGAGGAGCAGTACTTC.

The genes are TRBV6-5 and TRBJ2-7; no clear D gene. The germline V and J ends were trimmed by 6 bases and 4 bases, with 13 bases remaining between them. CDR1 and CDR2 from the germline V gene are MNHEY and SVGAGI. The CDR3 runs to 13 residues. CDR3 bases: TGTGCCAGCAGCTCCCGACCTATTTACGAGCAGTACTTC. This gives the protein CASSSRPIYEQYF.

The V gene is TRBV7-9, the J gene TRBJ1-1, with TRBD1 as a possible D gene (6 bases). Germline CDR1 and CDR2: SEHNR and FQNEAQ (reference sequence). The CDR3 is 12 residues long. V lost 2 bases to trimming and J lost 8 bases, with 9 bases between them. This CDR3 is CASSLRGAEAFF. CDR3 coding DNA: TGTGCCAGCAGCTTACGGGGGGCCGAAGCTTTCTTT.

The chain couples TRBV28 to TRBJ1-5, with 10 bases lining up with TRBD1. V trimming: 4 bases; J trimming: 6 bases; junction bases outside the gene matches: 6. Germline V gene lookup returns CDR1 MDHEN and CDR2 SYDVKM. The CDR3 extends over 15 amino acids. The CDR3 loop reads CASSSGQGESQPQHF. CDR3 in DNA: TGTGCCAGCAGTTCCGGACAGGGGGAGAGTCAGCCCCAGCATTTT. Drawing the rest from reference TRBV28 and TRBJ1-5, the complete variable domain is DVKVTQSSRYLVKRTGEKVFLECVQDMDHENMFWYRQDPGLGLRLIYFSYDVKMKEKGDIPEGYSVSREKKERFSLILESASTNQTSMYLCASSSGQGESQPQHFGDGTRLSIL.

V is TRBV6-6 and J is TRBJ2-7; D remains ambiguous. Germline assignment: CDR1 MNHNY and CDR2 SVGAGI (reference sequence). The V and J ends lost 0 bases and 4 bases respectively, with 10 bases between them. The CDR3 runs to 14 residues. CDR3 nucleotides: TGTGCCAGCAGTTACTCGGCCCAGGCGTACGAGCAGTACTTC. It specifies CASSYSAQAYEQYF.